The 31 T cell receptor beta chains below all came from one sample that was sequenced in a study of T cell responses to AZD1222 COVID-19 vaccine. Generated by immunoSEQ multiplex PCR, the TCRdb table keeps only in-frame clones and is missing some. The table includes over 100,000 clones, roughly 84% detected once. Material: peripheral blood, obtained on day 0 of AZD1222 vaccination. The receptors here all came from an adult in good health.

The chain couples TRBV19 to TRBJ1-2; D gene ambiguous. The germline V gene encodes CDR1 LNHDA and CDR2 SQIVND (reference sequence). Trimming removed 6 bases at V and 6 bases at J, with 11 bases between. CDR3 length: 12 residues. Here the CDR3 DNA reads TGTGCCAGTAGCCGACGGACGCATGGCTACACCTTC. Encoded protein: CASSRRTHGYTF.

The chain couples TRBV19 to TRBJ1-5; TRBD1 matches at 7 bases. This CDR3 region has 16 residues. Trimming took 5 bases from V and 3 from J; bases not matched to a gene: 10. Germline loops: CDR1 LNHDA, CDR2 SQIVND (reference sequence). Here the CDR3 reads CASSSLYGTDNQPQHF. In nucleotides, the CDR3 is TGTGCCAGTAGTTCCTTATACGGGACAGACAATCAGCCCCAGCATTTT.

This clone was seen only once. The chain is built from TRBV19 and TRBJ1-1; 10 bases match TRBD1. The CDR3 totals 15 residues. Germline-derived CDR1 and CDR2 are LNHDA and SQIVND (reference sequence). The J segment lost 4 bases and the V segment lost 4 bases, leaving 6 bases of the junction unmatched. CDR3 in DNA: TGTGCCAGTAGTAGACAGACAGGGGGCTTCACTGAAGCTTTCTTT. Amino acids: CASSRQTGGFTEAFF.

The chain is built from TRBV5-1 and TRBJ2-3; D is unresolved. The V end was cut by 0 bases, the J end by 3 bases, with 17 bases between. Germline V gives CDR1 SGHRS, CDR2 YFSETQ. This CDR3 contains 17 residues. The CDR3 sequence: CASSLGAGQVFTDTQYF. DNA of the CDR3: TGCGCCAGCAGCTTGGGGGCAGGTCAAGTTTTTACAGATACGCAGTATTTT.

The rearrangement uses TRBV4-1 and TRBJ1-2; 9 nucleotides agree with TRBD1. Germline CDR1 MGHRA, CDR2 YSYEKL. Trimming took 5 bases from V and 2 from J; bases not matched to a gene: 9. CDR3 length: 16 amino acids. CDR3 protein: CASSGTGTGINYGYTF. In DNA, the CDR3 is TGCGCCAGCAGCGGGACCGGGACAGGGATAAACTATGGCTACACCTTC.

The V call is TRBV15, the J call TRBJ1-2; D is perhaps TRBD1 (5 bases). This CDR3 has 12 amino acids. In germline, CDR1 is LNHNV, CDR2 YYDKDF (reference sequence). V shed 0 bases and J shed 12 bases, with 11 bases lying between them. The CDR3 DNA sequence: TGTGCCACCAGCAGAGAGGGGCAGAAAAACACCTTC. Translating it yields CATSREGQKNTF.

CDR3 sequence reads: CASSLDVGHTQYF. The CDR3 bases are TGTGCCAGCAGCTTAGATGTGGGGCATACGCAGTATTTT. The chain carries TRBV11-3 and TRBJ2-3; D possibly corresponds to TRBD1 (5 bases). The V gene lost 0 bases and the J gene lost 7 bases, with 8 bases spanning the gap. The CDR3 length is 13 residues. Looked up from germline, CDR1 is SGHNT and CDR2 is YENEEA.

The chain has TRBV27 and TRBJ1-2; no firm D call. Trimming took 5 bases from V and 0 from J, leaving 7 bases between them. Per germline, CDR1 MNHEY and CDR2 SMNVEV (reference sequence). CDR3 length equals 13 residues. The CDR3 nucleotides read TGTGCCAGCAGTCCCACAGCTAACTATGGCTACACCTTC. It specifies CASSPTANYGYTF.

V usage is TRBV5-1 and J usage is TRBJ1-1, with 8 bases matching TRBD1. The CDR3 consists of 15 residues. V shed 4 bases and J 2 bases; nucleotides not matched to a gene: 7. In germline, CDR1 is SGHRS, CDR2 YFSETQ. CDR3 sequence: CASSGGQGLNTEAFF. CDR3 bases: TGCGCCAGCAGCGGTGGACAGGGCCTAAACACTGAAGCTTTCTTT.

The rearrangement links TRBV7-9 to TRBJ2-2; D might be TRBD1 or TRBD2, each matching 5 bases. V was pared by 1 base and J by 4 bases, with 16 bases between. The CDR3 sequence is 17 residues long. Per germline, CDR1 SEHNR and CDR2 FQNEAQ (reference sequence). The CDR3 loop is CASSLGDGRYTTGELFF. The CDR3, as DNA: TGTGCCAGCAGCTTAGGGGACGGTAGATACACCACCGGGGAGCTGTTTTTT.

V is TRBV10-3 and J is TRBJ2-6; D possibly corresponds to TRBD2 (6 bases). This CDR3 comprises 15 residues. Germline-derived CDR1 and CDR2 are ENHRY and SYGVKD. The V end lost 6 bases, the J end lost 1 base, and 10 bases lay between the germline ends. The chain's CDR3 is CAISVGGSGANVLTF. CDR3 nucleotide sequence: TGTGCCATCAGCGTTGGGGGGTCTGGGGCCAACGTCCTGACTTTC.

The chain employs TRBV7-2 and TRBJ2-3; TRBD2 agrees at 10 bases. The CDR3 has 15 amino acids. Germline CDR1 reads SGHTA; CDR2 reads FQGNSA. Germline trimming cut 5 bases from V and 6 bases from J; bases unmatched to any gene: 8. The CDR3 sequence is CASSTLAGVADTQYF. CDR3 in DNA: TGTGCCAGCAGCACCCTAGCGGGAGTCGCGGATACGCAGTATTTT.

V and J are TRBV5-4 and TRBJ2-7; possibly TRBD1 for D (7 bases). CDR3 length equals 17 residues. Trimming cost V 2 bases and J 7 bases, with 25 bases left between them. Germline CDR1 reads SGHNT; CDR2 reads YYREEE (reference sequence). DNA for the CDR3: TGTGCCAGCAGCTTATGGCCCCAGCGCAGGGGGGCCTGGGAGCAGTACTTC. Translation gives CASSLWPQRRGAWEQYF.

This clone was seen only a few times. The CDR3 protein is CASRGQGAYGYTF. The CDR3, as DNA: TGTGCCAGCAGGGGACAGGGGGCCTATGGCTACACCTTC. J is TRBJ1-2 and V is TRBV6-4, with 12 bases that match TRBD1. CDR1 and CDR2 from the germline V gene are MRHNA and SNTAGT. V dropped 6 bases and J dropped 4; count of bases not matched to a gene: 0. The CDR3 is 13 residues long.

CDR3: CASSVVLAGTSTDTQYF. The CDR3 nucleotides read TGTGCCAGCAGCGTAGTCTTAGCGGGAACTAGCACAGATACGCAGTATTTT. The chain recombines TRBV9 with TRBJ2-3; TRBD2 matches 8 bases. The V and J ends lost 0 bases and 0 bases, in that order; junction bases with no gene match: 6. The CDR3 has 17 amino acids. Germline-derived CDR1 and CDR2 are SGDLS and YYNGEE.

The V call is TRBV2, the J call TRBJ2-7; D is perhaps TRBD1 (5 bases). The ends were cut back, 3 bases at V and 1 base at J, with 7 bases in the middle. The CDR3 covers 13 residues. Germline assignment: CDR1 SNHLY and CDR2 FYNNEI. CDR3 residues: CASSEGPSYEQYF. The CDR3, as DNA: TGTGCCAGCAGTGAGGGGCCGTCCTACGAGCAGTACTTC.

The chain carries TRBV5-4 and TRBJ2-7; D assignment may be TRBD1 or TRBD2 (6 bases each). The germline V and J ends were trimmed by 4 bases and 2 bases, with 22 bases remaining between them. The CDR3 runs to 17 residues. The germline V gene has CDR1 SGHNT and CDR2 YYREEE (reference sequence). Written as DNA, the CDR3 is TGTGCCAGCAGCCAGGGAAAGGGTTACGGGGGCACCTACGAGCAGTACTTC. Translation gives CASSQGKGYGGTYEQYF.

The chain employs TRBV15 and TRBJ1-1; D not certain. CDR1 and CDR2 from the germline V gene are LNHNV and YYDKDF (reference sequence). This CDR3 has 14 amino acids. V was pared by 1 base and J by 5 bases, with 11 bases between. CDR3 sequence reads: CATSRAHPVTEAFF. DNA of the CDR3: TGTGCCACCAGCAGAGCTCACCCCGTTACTGAAGCTTTCTTT.

The chain carries TRBV5-1 and TRBJ1-5, with D unresolved. CDR1 SGHRS and CDR2 YFSETQ come from the germline V gene. This CDR3 has 15 residues. V was clipped by 4 bases and J by 2 bases, with 13 bases between them. The CDR3 spells CASSPGPVRNQPQHF. CDR3 nucleotide sequence: TGCGCCAGCAGCCCGGGCCCGGTCCGCAATCAGCCCCAGCATTTT.

The V gene is TRBV24-1, the J gene TRBJ2-3, with TRBD1 as a possible D gene (6 bases). Germline values: CDR1 KGHDR, CDR2 SFDVKD. The ends were cut back, 3 bases at V and 6 bases at J, with 12 bases in the middle. The CDR3 covers 14 residues. The CDR3 nucleotides read TGTGCCACCAGTGATGCCCTCCAGGGGGATACGCAGTATTTT. It yields the protein CATSDALQGDTQYF.

The chain couples TRBV7-9 to TRBJ2-7, with 8 bases identical to TRBD1. Germline V gene data show CDR1 as SEHNR and CDR2 as FQNEAQ (reference sequence). The CDR3 runs to 16 residues. Germline trimming cut 5 bases from V and 5 bases from J; bases unmatched to any gene: 14. The CDR3 region is CASSPRPTGAVNEQYF. CDR3 DNA: TGTGCCAGCAGCCCACGCCCGACAGGGGCGGTAAACGAGCAGTACTTC.

The genes are TRBV28 and TRBJ2-7, with 7 bases lining up with TRBD2. The germline CDR1 and CDR2 sequences are MDHEN and SYDVKM. J gave up 5 bases and V 3 bases, and 10 bases lay outside the gene matches. This CDR3 has 15 amino acids. The CDR3 protein is CASSFVSSGWNEQYF. The CDR3 coding sequence is TGTGCCAGCAGTTTTGTGTCTAGCGGTTGGAACGAGCAGTACTTC.

The genes are TRBV5-8 and TRBJ2-7, with D perhaps TRBD1 (6 bases). The CDR3 is made up of 11 amino acids. CDR1 and CDR2 (germline): SGHTS, YDEGEE. Between the trimmed V and J ends, which lost 0 bases and 10 bases, there was a span of 8 bases. In nucleotides, the CDR3 is TGTGCCAGCAGCTTGGACAGGGAACAGTACTTC. It is translated as CASSLDREQYF.

The genes are TRBV4-3 and TRBJ2-3; TRBD1 agrees at 9 bases. Germline loops: CDR1 LGHNA, CDR2 YSLEER. This CDR3 has 17 amino acids. With V trimmed by 0 bases and J by 1 base, 5 bases remained unmatched. The CDR3 DNA sequence: TGCGCCAGCAGCCAAGAAAACAGGGGGCTCGGCACAGATACGCAGTATTTT. As protein: CASSQENRGLGTDTQYF.

The chain uses TRBV28 and TRBJ2-5; 10 positions agree with TRBD1. Germline V gene lookup returns CDR1 MDHEN and CDR2 SYDVKM. The CDR3 length is 14 residues. The V gene end was trimmed by 6 bases and the J gene end by 5 bases; junction bases not matched to a gene: 6. The DNA for the CDR3 is TGTGCCAGCAGGGGGACAGGGGAATGGGAGACCCAGTACTTC. Residues: CASRGTGEWETQYF. Variable domain in full (rest from reference TRBV28 and TRBJ2-5): DVKVTQSSRYLVKRTGEKVFLECVQDMDHENMFWYRQDPGLGLRLIYFSYDVKMKEKGDIPEGYSVSREKKERFSLILESASTNQTSMYLCASRGTGEWETQYFGPGTRLLVL.

The J gene is TRBJ2-7, the V gene TRBV5-1; tentative D call: TRBD1 (5 bases). The CDR3 is 14 amino acids. Trimming took 0 bases from V and 2 from J, leaving 9 bases between them. Germline V gives CDR1 SGHRS, CDR2 YFSETQ. The chain's CDR3 is CASSLEPGTYEQYF. DNA for the CDR3: TGCGCCAGCAGCTTGGAGCCAGGGACCTACGAGCAGTACTTC.

This clone is a singleton in its sample. The chain uses TRBV28 and TRBJ1-2, with no clear D. The ends were cut back, 5 bases at V and 8 bases at J, with 18 bases in the middle. Germline lookup yields CDR1 MDHEN and CDR2 SYDVKM. The CDR3 is made up of 14 amino acids. The CDR3 loop reads CASSPGQRGWGYTF. In DNA, the CDR3 is TGTGCCAGCAGTCCGGGCCAGCGCGGCTGGGGCTACACCTTC.

The rearrangement joins TRBV25-1 to TRBJ1-4; 8 bases match TRBD1. V was clipped by 4 bases and J by 8 bases; unmatched bases: 6. The CDR3 consists of 14 residues. The germline V gene encodes CDR1 MGHDK and CDR2 SYGVNS. The DNA for the CDR3 is TGTGCCAGCAGTGGGACAGGGTCGGAGGAAAAACTGTTTTTT. Residues: CASSGTGSEEKLFF.

This chain joins TRBV6-5 and TRBJ1-2; the D gene is possibly TRBD1 (5 bases). From germline, CDR1 is MNHEY and CDR2 SVGAGI. CDR3 length: 15 amino acids. V was clipped by 8 bases and J by 4 bases, with 20 bases between them. This CDR3 is CASSPAAGDFYGYTF. CDR3 DNA sequence: TGTGCCAGCTCCCCCGCGGCGGGGGATTTCTATGGCTACACCTTC.

This rearrangement joins TRBV7-2 to TRBJ1-5, with D unresolved. The CDR3 is made up of 15 amino acids. Trimming stripped 5 bases from V and 1 base from J, with 12 bases between. Germline V gives CDR1 SGHTA, CDR2 FQGNSA. CDR3 nucleotide sequence: TGTGCCAGCAGCCTGGGCCAGCGGAGCAATCAGCCCCAGCATTTT. Translated: CASSLGQRSNQPQHF.

This clone was detected a few times. CDR3 DNA sequence: TGTGCCAGCAGTTTAATAAGCCCCGGAAAACTGTTTTTT. This gives the protein CASSLISPGKLFF. The chain links TRBV27 to TRBJ1-4; the D is unclear. This CDR3 comprises 13 residues. The germline V and J ends were trimmed by 2 bases and 10 bases, with 11 bases remaining between them. Germline-derived CDR1 and CDR2 are MNHEY and SMNVEV (reference sequence).